What follows are 22 T cell receptor beta chains derived from one specimen sequenced in a study of cytomegalovirus exposure and HLA in healthy donors. The PCR was carried out with 60 Vbeta primers and 13 Jbeta primers. Libraries were prepared by immunoSEQ multiplex PCR; TCRdb keeps only in-frame clonotypes and omits some of them. The table lists about 110,000 clones, less than 85% of them singletons. The sequencing input was PBMCs. Receptors were obtained from a man aged 35-49 years in good health and CMV-seropositive.

This chain uses TRBV6-1 with TRBJ2-7; TRBD1 agrees at 10 bases. There are 14 residues in the CDR3. The V and J ends lost 8 bases and 0 bases, in that order; junction bases with no gene match: 4. Germline values: CDR1 MNHNS, CDR2 SASEGT. This CDR3 is CASVRQGASYEQYF. The CDR3 coding sequence is TGTGCCAGCGTAAGACAGGGGGCCTCCTACGAGCAGTACTTC.

The chain carries TRBV7-6 and TRBJ1-1, with D maybe TRBD1 (6 bases). Looked up from germline, CDR1 is SGHVS and CDR2 is FNYEAQ. The CDR3 sequence is 13 residues long. The V and J ends lost 1 base and 8 bases respectively, with 11 bases between them. CDR3 DNA sequence: TGTGCCAGCAGCTTAGTAGGGGGTGGCGAAGCTTTCTTT. This codes for CASSLVGGGEAFF.

The chain uses TRBV29-1 and TRBJ2-2; the D gene is possibly TRBD2 (5 bases). This CDR3 region has 14 residues. The germline V gene has CDR1 SQVTM and CDR2 ANQGSEA. Deletions cut 6 bases from V and 6 bases from J, with 17 bases between. The CDR3 reads CSVSRTVAAGELFF. The CDR3 bases are TGCAGCGTCTCCCGGACTGTCGCCGCCGGGGAGCTGTTTTTT.

The chain uses TRBV30 and TRBJ2-5; D is perhaps TRBD2 (5 bases). This CDR3 comprises 14 residues. V dropped 1 base and J dropped 5 bases, with 14 bases sitting between them. Germline CDR1 is GTSNPN and CDR2 is SVGIG (reference sequence). DNA for the CDR3: TGTGCCTGGAGTGGAGGGCGGGCTGGGGAGACCCAGTACTTC. Residues: CAWSGGRAGETQYF.

This clone was found a few times. The chain links TRBV6-5 to TRBJ2-7; possible D gene TRBD1, 5 bases. CDR3 length equals 13 residues. V was shortened by 5 bases and J by 6 bases, with 14 bases between the two germline ends. The germline V gene has CDR1 MNHEY and CDR2 SVGAGI. The CDR3 DNA is TGTGCCAGCAGTGAACAGGCGCACAGCGAGCAGTACTTC. Its protein product is CASSEQAHSEQYF.

The chain recombines TRBV9 with TRBJ2-7; no clear D. The CDR3 contains 14 residues. Germline V gene lookup returns CDR1 SGDLS and CDR2 YYNGEE. V dropped 0 bases and J dropped 1 base, with 8 bases sitting between them. In nucleotides, the CDR3 is TGTGCCAGCAGCGTAGAAGCTCATTCCTACGAGCAGTACTTC. Translation gives CASSVEAHSYEQYF. The full variable domain, rest sourced from reference TRBV9 and TRBJ2-7, is DSGVTQTPKHLITATGQRVTLRCSPRSGDLSVYWYQQSLDQGLQFLIQYYNGEERAKGNILERFSAQQFPDLHSELNLSSLELGDSALYFCASSVEAHSYEQYFGPGTRLTVT.

The sample holds one count of this clone. The chain combines TRBV6-5 with TRBJ2-2; D gene uncertain. From germline, CDR1 is MNHEY and CDR2 SVGAGI. The CDR3 has 15 residues. Trimming removed 0 bases from V and 1 base from J, with 6 bases in between. Here the CDR3 DNA reads TGTGCCAGCAGTTACTCCCCAGGGAACACCGGGGAGCTGTTTTTT. Protein: CASSYSPGNTGELFF.

The chain carries TRBV6-4 and TRBJ2-7; D perhaps matches TRBD2 (5 bases). The CDR3 is 16 residues long. V dropped 1 base and J dropped 1 base, with 14 bases sitting between them. The germline V gene encodes CDR1 MRHNA and CDR2 SNTAGT. The chain's CDR3 is CASSDYLGSCSYEQYF. The CDR3 coding sequence is TGTGCCAGCAGTGACTACTTAGGGAGCTGTTCCTACGAGCAGTACTTC.

The rearrangement links TRBV19 to TRBJ2-6, with 9 bases aligning to TRBD1. The CDR3 totals 17 residues. V shed 5 bases, J shed 1 base, and the junction held 6 bases outside the gene matches. The germline CDR1 and CDR2 sequences are LNHDA and SQIVND (reference sequence). The CDR3 DNA reads as TGTGCCAGTAGTGCTTTACAGGGGGCTTCTGGGGCCAACGTCCTGACTTTC. The encoded protein is CASSALQGASGANVLTF.

The rearrangement joins TRBV7-2 to TRBJ1-1; 8 nucleotides match TRBD1. Germline V gene data show CDR1 as SGHTA and CDR2 as FQGNSA. The trim removed 5 bases at V and 8 bases at J, leaving 4 bases unmatched. The CDR3 spans 12 residues. Here the CDR3 DNA reads TGTGCCAGCAGCCCGGACAGGGTAGAAGCTTTCTTT. It yields the protein CASSPDRVEAFF.

The genes are TRBV28 and TRBJ1-3; D may be TRBD1 (5 bases). The V and J ends lost 7 bases and 0 bases respectively, with 10 bases between them. Germline values: CDR1 MDHEN, CDR2 SYDVKM. The CDR3 length is 14 residues. CDR3 amino acids: CASNYRSSGNTIYF. The CDR3 nucleotides read TGTGCCAGCAACTACAGGTCCTCTGGAAACACCATATATTTT.

The chain combines TRBV6-6 with TRBJ1-1; D is undetermined. CDR3 length: 14 residues. The V gene's germline CDR1 is MNHNY and CDR2 SVGAGI (reference sequence). Trimming removed 6 bases from V and 4 bases from J, with 15 bases in between. This chain's CDR3 is CASSRPSESTEAFF. DNA for the CDR3: TGTGCCAGCAGCCGTCCGTCGGAGAGCACTGAAGCTTTCTTT.

This chain uses TRBV29-1 with TRBJ1-2, with D uncertain. This CDR3 is built from 17 residues. Between the trimmed V and J ends, which lost 0 bases and 0 bases, there was a span of 17 bases. CDR1 and CDR2 from the germline V gene are SQVTM and ANQGSEA. CDR3 amino acids: CSVEERYKGAPNYGYTF. CDR3 nucleotide sequence: TGCAGCGTTGAAGAGAGATACAAGGGAGCTCCTAACTATGGCTACACCTTC.

The J gene is TRBJ1-2, the V gene TRBV9; D ambiguous. This CDR3 contains 13 residues. Per germline, CDR1 SGDLS and CDR2 YYNGEE. The V end lost 0 bases, the J end lost 8 bases, and 11 bases lay between the germline ends. CDR3 sequence reads: CASSVGYGGGYTF. The DNA of the CDR3 is TGTGCCAGCAGCGTAGGATACGGCGGGGGCTACACCTTC.

This chain joins TRBV28 and TRBJ1-4; 7 positions match TRBD1. The trim removed 6 bases at V and 8 bases at J, leaving 9 bases unmatched. The CDR3 has 14 amino acids. The germline CDR1 and CDR2 sequences are MDHEN and SYDVKM. The CDR3 DNA is TGTGCCAGCAGGAGTGCTACAGGGGCCGAAAAACTGTTTTTT. It specifies CASRSATGAEKLFF.

The chain recombines TRBV29-1 with TRBJ2-7, with 8 nucleotides matching TRBD1. The CDR3 consists of 13 residues. V trimming: 8 bases; J trimming: 10 bases; junction bases outside the gene matches: 16. Germline V gives CDR1 SQVTM, CDR2 ANQGSEA. This CDR3 is CSFSSGTGGGQYF. CDR3 sequence (DNA): TGCAGCTTCTCCTCGGGGACAGGAGGAGGTCAGTACTTC.

The J gene is TRBJ2-1, the V gene TRBV9; 7 bases fit TRBD2. The CDR3 covers 16 residues. The V and J ends lost 0 bases and 5 bases, in that order; junction bases with no gene match: 8. Germline CDR1 is SGDLS and CDR2 is YYNGEE. This CDR3 reads CASSVGLGRFNNEQFF. The CDR3 DNA reads as TGTGCCAGCAGCGTAGGGCTCGGGAGGTTCAACAATGAGCAGTTCTTC.

V gene TRBV5-8 combines with J gene TRBJ2-2; tentatively, D is TRBD2 (6 bases). From germline, CDR1 is SGHTS and CDR2 YDEGEE. The CDR3 has 16 residues. Trimming stripped 4 bases from V and 1 base from J, with 14 bases between. DNA for the CDR3: TGTGCCAGCAGCGGAAGTAGCGGCCAGAACACCGGGGAGCTGTTTTTT. This gives the protein CASSGSSGQNTGELFF.

CDR3 in amino acids: CAWSAQGTRAGANVLTF. DNA of the CDR3: TGTGCCTGGAGTGCACAGGGGACTAGGGCTGGGGCCAACGTCCTGACTTTC. The V call is TRBV30, the J call TRBJ2-6, with D maybe TRBD2 (8 bases). Trimming removed 1 base at V and 2 bases at J, with 15 bases between. The CDR3 contains 17 residues. Looked up from germline, CDR1 is GTSNPN and CDR2 is SVGIG (reference sequence).

The V gene is TRBV19, the J gene TRBJ2-1, with 11 bases identical to TRBD2. CDR3 size: 17 residues. CDR1 is LNHDA and CDR2 is SQIVND in the germline V gene (reference sequence). V shed 5 bases and J 2 bases; nucleotides not matched to a gene: 8. The CDR3 nucleotides are TGTGCCAGTAGTTTCCGAGGACTAGCGGGCGCCTACAATGAGCAGTTCTTC. It codes for CASSFRGLAGAYNEQFF. Full variable domain (remainder filled in from reference TRBV19 and TRBJ2-1): DGGITQSPKYLFRKEGQNVTLSCEQNLNHDAMYWYRQDPGQGLRLIYYSQIVNDFQKGDIAEGYSVSREKKESFPLTVTSAQKNPTAFYLCASSFRGLAGAYNEQFFGPGTRLTVL.

The gene calls are TRBV15 and TRBJ2-1; 7 bases match TRBD2. J gave up 7 bases and V 0 bases, and 9 bases lay outside the gene matches. CDR1 and CDR2 (germline): LNHNV, YYDKDF (reference sequence). This CDR3 comprises 16 residues. The CDR3 reads CATSRDLGGPGNEQFF. The CDR3 DNA sequence: TGTGCCACCAGCAGAGATTTGGGAGGGCCGGGAAATGAGCAGTTCTTC. The full variable domain, completed using reference TRBV15 and TRBJ2-1, is DAMVIQNPRYQVTQFGKPVTLSCSQTLNHNVMYWYQQKSSQAPKLLFHYYDKDFNNEADTPDNFQSRRPNTSFCFLDIRSPGLGDTAMYLCATSRDLGGPGNEQFFGPGTRLTVL.

The chain is built from TRBV28 and TRBJ2-7; TRBD1 matches at 7 bases. The CDR3 contains 14 residues. J lost 3 bases, V lost 6 bases, and 8 bases had no gene match. Germline values: CDR1 MDHEN, CDR2 SYDVKM. CDR3 amino acids: CASRGRDSLYEQYF. The CDR3 region has the DNA TGTGCCAGCAGGGGCCGGGACAGTCTCTACGAGCAGTACTTC. Full variable domain (missing parts from reference TRBV28 and TRBJ2-7): DVKVTQSSRYLVKRTGEKVFLECVQDMDHENMFWYRQDPGLGLRLIYFSYDVKMKEKGDIPEGYSVSREKKERFSLILESASTNQTSMYLCASRGRDSLYEQYFGPGTRLTVT.